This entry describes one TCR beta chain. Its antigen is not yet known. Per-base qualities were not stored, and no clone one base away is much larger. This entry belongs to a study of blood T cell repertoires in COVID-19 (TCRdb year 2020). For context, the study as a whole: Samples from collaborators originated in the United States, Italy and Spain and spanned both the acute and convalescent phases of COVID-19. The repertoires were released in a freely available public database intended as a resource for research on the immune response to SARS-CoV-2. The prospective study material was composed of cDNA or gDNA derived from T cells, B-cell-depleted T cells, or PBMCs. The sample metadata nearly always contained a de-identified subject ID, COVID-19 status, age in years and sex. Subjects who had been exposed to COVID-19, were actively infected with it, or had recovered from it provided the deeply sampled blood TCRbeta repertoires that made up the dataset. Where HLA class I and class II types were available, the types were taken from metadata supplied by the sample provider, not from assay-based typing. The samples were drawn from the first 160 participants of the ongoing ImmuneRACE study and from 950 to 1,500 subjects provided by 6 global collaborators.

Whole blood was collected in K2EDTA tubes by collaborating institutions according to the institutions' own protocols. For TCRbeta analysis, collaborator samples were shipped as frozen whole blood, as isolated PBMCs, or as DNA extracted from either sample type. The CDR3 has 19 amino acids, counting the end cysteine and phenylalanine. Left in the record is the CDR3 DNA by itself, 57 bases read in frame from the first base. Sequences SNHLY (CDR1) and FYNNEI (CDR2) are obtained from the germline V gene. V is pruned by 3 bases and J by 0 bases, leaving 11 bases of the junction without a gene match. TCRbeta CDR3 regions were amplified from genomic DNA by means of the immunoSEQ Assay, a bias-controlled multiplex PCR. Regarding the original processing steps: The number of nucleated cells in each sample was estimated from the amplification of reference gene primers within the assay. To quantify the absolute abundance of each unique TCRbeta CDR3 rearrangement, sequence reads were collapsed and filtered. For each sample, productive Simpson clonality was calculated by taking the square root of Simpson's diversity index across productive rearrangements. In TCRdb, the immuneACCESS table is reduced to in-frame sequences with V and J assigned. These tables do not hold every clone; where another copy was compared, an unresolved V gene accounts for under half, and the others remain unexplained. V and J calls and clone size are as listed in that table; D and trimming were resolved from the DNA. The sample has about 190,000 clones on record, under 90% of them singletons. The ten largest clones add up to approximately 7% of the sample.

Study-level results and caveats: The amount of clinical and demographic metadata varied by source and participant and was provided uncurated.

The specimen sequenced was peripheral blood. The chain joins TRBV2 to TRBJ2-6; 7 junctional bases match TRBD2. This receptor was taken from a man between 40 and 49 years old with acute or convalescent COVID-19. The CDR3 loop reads CASSDGGSGWSSGANVLTF. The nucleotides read TGTGCCAGCAGTGACGGGGGGAGCGGGTGGAGCTCTGGGGCCAACGTCCTGACTTTC. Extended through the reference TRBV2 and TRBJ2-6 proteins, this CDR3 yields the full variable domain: EPEVTQTPSHQVTQMGQEVILRCVPISNHLYFYWYRQILGQKVEFLVSFYNNEISEKSEIFDDQFSVERPDGSNFTLKIRSTKLEDSAMYFCASSDGGSGWSSGANVLTFGAGSRLTVL.